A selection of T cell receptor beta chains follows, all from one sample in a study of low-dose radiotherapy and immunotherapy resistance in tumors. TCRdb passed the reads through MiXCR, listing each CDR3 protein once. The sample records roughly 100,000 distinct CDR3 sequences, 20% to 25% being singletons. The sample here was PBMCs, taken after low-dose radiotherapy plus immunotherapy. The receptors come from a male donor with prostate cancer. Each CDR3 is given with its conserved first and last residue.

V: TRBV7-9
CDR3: CASSLVLAGYNEQFF

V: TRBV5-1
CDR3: CASSLDPDRGTGELFF

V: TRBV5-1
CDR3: CASSRGRGWEDTQYF

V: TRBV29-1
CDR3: CSVVLAAEQYF

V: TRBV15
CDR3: CATSTGTPGSGANVLTF

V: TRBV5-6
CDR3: CASTTRGHPQETQYF

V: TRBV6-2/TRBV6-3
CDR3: CASSYSRAGVEAGELFFF

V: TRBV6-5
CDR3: CASRTSGNWYEQYF

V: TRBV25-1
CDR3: CASSPWEGGETQYF

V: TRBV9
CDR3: CASSATGQPRQETQYF

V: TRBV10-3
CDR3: CAIRGQGEFNSPLHF

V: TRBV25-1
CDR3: CASSPANSEGYTF

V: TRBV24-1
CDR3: CATSASRTPPIEQFF

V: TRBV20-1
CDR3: CSARDRRTSGGADTQYF

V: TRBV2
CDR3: CASTTSQRNIQYF

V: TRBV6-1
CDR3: CASSEANVNEQFF

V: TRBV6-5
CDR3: CASTGEGTDTQYF

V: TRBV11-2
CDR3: CASSLAIGRDEQYF

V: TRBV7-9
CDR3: CASEETQYF

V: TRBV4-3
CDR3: CASSPGQGTDTQYF

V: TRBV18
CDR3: CASSPPTGAGGYNEQFF

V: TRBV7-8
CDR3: CASSLTRVDTGELFF

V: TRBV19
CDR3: CASSTLSGQPQHF

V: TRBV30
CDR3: CAWSVPTGGDQPQHF

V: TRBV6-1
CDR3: CATKRPSTDTQYF

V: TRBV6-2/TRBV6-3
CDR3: CASSEERPSGGADTQYF

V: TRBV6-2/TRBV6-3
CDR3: CASSSPWIYEQYF

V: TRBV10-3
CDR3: CAISDPASRGETQYF

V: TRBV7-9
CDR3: CASSFGLPNTGELFF

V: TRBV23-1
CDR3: CASSQGTTPNTDTQYF

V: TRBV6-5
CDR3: CASSYEYSGSGNTIYF

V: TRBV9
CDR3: CASSPPTGSIGYTF

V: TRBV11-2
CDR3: CASSLVWRDSGNTIYF

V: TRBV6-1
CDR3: CASSNSGGPGETQYF

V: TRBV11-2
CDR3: CASSLGRGLDNEQFF

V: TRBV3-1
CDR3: CASSPPSGGHNEQFF

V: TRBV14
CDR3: CASSQRQGPRNEQFF

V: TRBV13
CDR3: CASTDPGSYEQYF

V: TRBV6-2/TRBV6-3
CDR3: CASTDRWYGYTF

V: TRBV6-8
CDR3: CASSPGDSSTDTQYF

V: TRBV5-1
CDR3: CASSFLHNEQFF

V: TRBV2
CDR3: CASTGQGTDTQYF

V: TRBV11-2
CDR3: CASSLDETGGNEQFF

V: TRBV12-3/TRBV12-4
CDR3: CASSPGGISRETQYF

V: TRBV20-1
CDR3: CSARDRRGGSYNEQFF

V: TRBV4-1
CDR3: CASSWGLDREKNIQYF

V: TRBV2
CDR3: CASSEPFLLEQYF

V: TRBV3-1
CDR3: CASSRQGGDEQYF

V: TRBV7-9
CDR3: CASSLIQQNEKLFF

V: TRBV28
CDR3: CASSFPTGTTTGANVLTF

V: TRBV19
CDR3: CATTMGFEQYF

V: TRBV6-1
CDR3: CASSPGQLEVQYF

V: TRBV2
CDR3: CASRLAESSTDTQYF

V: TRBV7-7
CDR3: CASSAGTGVTQQYF